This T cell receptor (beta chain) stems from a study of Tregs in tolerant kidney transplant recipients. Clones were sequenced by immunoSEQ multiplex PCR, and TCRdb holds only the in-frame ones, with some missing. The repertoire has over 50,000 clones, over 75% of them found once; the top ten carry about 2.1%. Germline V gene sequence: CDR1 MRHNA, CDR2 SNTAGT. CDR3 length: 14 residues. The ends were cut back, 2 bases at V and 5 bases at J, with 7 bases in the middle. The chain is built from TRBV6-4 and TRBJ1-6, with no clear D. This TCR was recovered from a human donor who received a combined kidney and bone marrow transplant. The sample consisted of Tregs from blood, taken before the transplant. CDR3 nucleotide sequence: TGTGCCAGCAGTGACAGTAGACATAATTCACCCCTCCACTTT. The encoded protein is CASSDSRHNSPLHF.